A selection of T cell receptor beta chains follows, all from one sample in a study of T cell changes during pregnancy in multiple sclerosis. The method was immunoSEQ multiplex PCR; TCRdb's version includes in-frame clones alone and lacks a portion of them. The sample lists tens of thousands of clones, roughly 90% occurring once. This sample comprised peripheral blood, obtained in the second trimester of pregnancy. These receptors were taken from a female donor with multiple sclerosis, enrolled in a pregnancy study. Each CDR3 is given with its conserved first and last residue. D genes are given only for firm matches. Only part of the rows carry a size: once, few, many, or a class if the clone is expanded.

v_call	cdr3_length	d_call	j_call	clone_size	cdr3_aa	cdr3_nt
TRBV7-2	15	TRBD2	TRBJ2-5	.	CASSLIAGHQETQYF	TGTGCCAGCAGCTTAATAGCGGGGCACCAAGAGACCCAGTACTTC
TRBV6-1	15	.	TRBJ1-2	.	CASSGTSFNNYGYTF	TGTGCCAGCAGTGGGACATCCTTCAATAACTATGGCTACACCTTC
TRBV6-1	16	TRBD1	TRBJ1-1	.	CASSEPAGGRAIEAFF	TGTGCCAGCAGTGAACCAGCAGGGGGCAGGGCCATTGAAGCTTTCTTT
TRBV7-2	13	.	TRBJ1-5	.	CASSLGQNQPQHF	TGTGCCAGCAGCTTAGGACAGAATCAGCCCCAGCATTTT
TRBV5-1	13	.	TRBJ1-1	.	CASSFRVNTEAFF	TGCGCCAGCAGCTTTCGGGTGAACACTGAAGCTTTCTTT
TRBV27	17	.	TRBJ2-6	.	CASSFSTVVSGANVLTF	TGTGCCAGCAGTTTTTCTACCGTGGTCTCTGGGGCCAACGTCCTGACTTTC
TRBV9	15	.	TRBJ2-3	once	CASSVDGGPTDTQYF	TGTGCCAGCAGCGTAGATGGGGGCCCCACAGATACGCAGTATTTT
TRBV30	16	.	TRBJ1-1	.	CAWTPGQPQENTEAFF	TGTGCCTGGACTCCGGGACAACCCCAGGAGAACACTGAAGCTTTCTTT
TRBV6-1	15	TRBD2	TRBJ2-7	.	CASSEATSGNYEQYF	TGTGCCAGCAGTGAAGCGACTAGCGGGAATTACGAGCAGTACTTC
TRBV27	15	TRBD2	TRBJ2-2	.	CASSLSTSNTGELFF	TGTGCCAGCAGTCTGTCGACTAGCAACACCGGGGAGCTGTTTTTT
TRBV27	13	.	TRBJ2-1	.	CASSPDIYNEQFF	TGTGCCAGCAGTCCCGACATTTACAATGAGCAGTTCTTC
TRBV27	14	.	TRBJ1-4	.	CASSLRWSNEKLFF	TGTGCCAGCAGTTTACGGTGGTCTAATGAAAAACTGTTTTTT
TRBV4-1	14	.	TRBJ2-7	.	CASSQERGPYEQYF	TGCGCCAGCAGCCAAGAAAGGGGCCCCTACGAGCAGTACTTC
TRBV4-2	15	.	TRBJ2-7	.	CASSQVGPSNYEQYF	TGTGCCAGCAGCCAAGTTGGCCCCTCGAATTACGAGCAGTACTTC
TRBV2	15	TRBD2	TRBJ2-7	.	CASSLRSGSPNEQYF	TGTGCCAGCAGTCTACGTAGCGGGAGCCCCAACGAGCAGTACTTC
TRBV10-3	13	TRBD1	TRBJ1-1	.	CAIGDRTNTEAFF	TGTGCCATTGGGGACAGGACGAACACTGAAGCTTTCTTT
TRBV27	18	TRBD2	TRBJ2-7	.	CASSLGRLAGGYSYEQYF	TGTGCCAGCAGTTTAGGGAGACTAGCGGGAGGGTACTCCTACGAGCAGTACTTC
TRBV7-9	14	.	TRBJ2-5	.	CASSFGGAGETQYF	TGTGCCAGCAGCTTTGGAGGGGCAGGTGAGACCCAGTACTTC
TRBV7-8	15	TRBD1	TRBJ1-4	.	CASSFRDRGLEKLFF	TGTGCCAGCAGCTTCCGGGACAGGGGATTGGAAAAACTGTTTTTT
TRBV7-8	18	TRBD2	TRBJ2-3	.	CASSQGLASYHTTDTQYF	TGTGCCAGCAGCCAGGGACTAGCGTCGTACCATACCACAGATACGCAGTATTTT
TRBV6-5	14	TRBD1	TRBJ2-7	.	CASRWDRGTNEQYF	TGTGCCAGCAGATGGGACAGGGGGACTAACGAGCAGTACTTC
TRBV6-1	15	TRBD1	TRBJ2-7	.	CASSVPDRGAYEQYF	TGTGCCAGCAGTGTCCCCGACAGGGGGGCCTACGAGCAGTACTTC